This section outlines one T cell receptor beta chain sequence together with its context. This entry belongs to a study of shared clonotypes between healthy human individuals. Germline V gene sequence: CDR1 MNHEY, CDR2 SVGAGI. With 6 bases removed from V and 5 bases from J, the gap between germline ends came to 11 bases. This CDR3 is 14 amino acids long. This table comes from immunoSEQ multiplex PCR, and its TCRdb copy is limited to in-frame clones, with some not included. The repertoire holds hundreds of thousands of clones, with 90% to 97% as singletons. This TCR was recovered from a woman in her 30s in good health. This chain joins TRBV6-5 and TRBJ1-6; D is possibly TRBD1 (6 bases). Sequencing was carried out using naive CD4+ T cells sorted from blood. The subset denotes: CD45RA+ positively selected. The DNA of the CDR3 is TGTGCCAGCAGCCTGACAGGACATAATTCACCCCTCCACTTT. The encoded protein is CASSLTGHNSPLHF.